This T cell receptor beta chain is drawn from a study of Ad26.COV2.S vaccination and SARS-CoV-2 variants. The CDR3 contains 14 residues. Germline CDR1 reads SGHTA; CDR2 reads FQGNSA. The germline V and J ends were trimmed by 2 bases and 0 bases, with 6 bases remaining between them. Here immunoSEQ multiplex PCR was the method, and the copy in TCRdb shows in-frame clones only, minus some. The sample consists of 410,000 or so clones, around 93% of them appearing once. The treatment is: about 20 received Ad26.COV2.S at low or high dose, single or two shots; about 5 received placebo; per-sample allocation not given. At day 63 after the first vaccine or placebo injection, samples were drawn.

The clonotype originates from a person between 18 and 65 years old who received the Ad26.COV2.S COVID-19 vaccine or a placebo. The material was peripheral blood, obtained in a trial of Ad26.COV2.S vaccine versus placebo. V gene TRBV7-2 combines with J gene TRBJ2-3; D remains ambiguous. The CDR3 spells CASSLMGSTDTQYF. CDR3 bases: TGTGCCAGCAGCTTAATGGGGAGCACAGATACGCAGTATTTT.